The 18 T cell receptor beta chains presented below share a single source sample, sequenced in a study of shared clonotypes between healthy human individuals. Sequencing was performed with immunoSEQ multiplex PCR; in TCRdb, only in-frame clones are kept and a portion is missing. In the table there are some 2,400,000 clones, around 95% of which are singletons. Material for sequencing was naive CD4+ T cells sorted from blood. Subset here: CD45RA+ positively selected. The receptors derive from a man between 18 and 35 years old in good health.

This clone showed up just once. The rearrangement uses TRBV19 and TRBJ2-7; 8 nucleotides agree with TRBD2. The CDR3 consists of 13 residues. Per germline, CDR1 LNHDA and CDR2 SQIVND (reference sequence). The trim removed 8 bases at V and 5 bases at J, leaving 8 bases unmatched. As DNA, the CDR3 is TGTGCCAGTTCCGGGACTAGTGGTAACGAGCAGTACTTC. It is translated as CASSGTSGNEQYF.

In nucleotides, the CDR3 is TGTGCCAGCATCCAGCGGGAGGTGGTAGATACGCAGTATTTT. Translation: CASIQREVVDTQYF. This chain uses TRBV2 with TRBJ2-3, with TRBD2 matching over 9 bases. With 7 bases clipped from V and 5 bases from J, the junction kept 7 bases outside the gene matches. This CDR3 spans 14 amino acids. Germline V lookup: CDR1 SNHLY, CDR2 FYNNEI.

The chain joins TRBV4-3 to TRBJ2-7; 10 bases agree with TRBD1. This CDR3 region has 15 residues. CDR1 and CDR2 from the germline V gene are LGHNA and YSLEER. V lost 2 bases, J lost 4 bases, and 5 bases stayed unmatched. Here the CDR3 reads CASSQWGQGSYEQYF. CDR3 DNA: TGCGCCAGCAGCCAATGGGGACAGGGGTCTTACGAGCAGTACTTC.

This clone showed up just once. V and J are TRBV30 and TRBJ2-2; possibly TRBD1 for D (6 bases). Germline CDR1 reads GTSNPN; CDR2 reads SVGIG (reference sequence). This CDR3 region has 14 residues. V was cut by 5 bases and J by 0 bases, with 10 bases left in between. The CDR3 loop is CAWLQGTNTGELFF. The CDR3 DNA reads as TGTGCCTGGTTACAGGGCACGAACACCGGGGAGCTGTTTTTT.

V is TRBV2 and J is TRBJ1-5, with 8 bases identical to TRBD1. This CDR3 is 17 amino acids long. The V gene's germline CDR1 is SNHLY and CDR2 FYNNEI. The V and J ends lost 2 bases and 7 bases, in that order; junction bases with no gene match: 13. CDR3 sequence reads: CASSERMDRVLNQPQHF. The CDR3 nucleotides read TGTGCCAGCAGTGAAAGGATGGACAGGGTCTTAAACCAGCCCCAGCATTTT.

The rearrangement links TRBV5-8 to TRBJ2-7, with 8 bases that match TRBD1. This CDR3 region has 16 residues. V dropped 2 bases and J dropped 4; count of bases not matched to a gene: 11. Germline CDR1 reads SGHTS; CDR2 reads YDEGEE. CDR3 DNA sequence: TGTGCCAGCAGCTTTCGGTGGACAGGGAGTAAGTACGAGCAGTACTTC. It codes for CASSFRWTGSKYEQYF.

The rearrangement links TRBV27 to TRBJ2-7; 8 nucleotides align to TRBD1. This CDR3 is 13 amino acids long. The J segment lost 9 bases and the V segment lost 2 bases, leaving 6 bases of the junction unmatched. Germline lookup yields CDR1 MNHEY and CDR2 SMNVEV (reference sequence). The CDR3 sequence is CASSLRGQAGQYF. CDR3 in DNA: TGTGCCAGCAGTTTACGGGGACAGGCGGGGCAGTACTTC.

This clone was seen once. In nucleotides, the CDR3 is TGTGCCAGCAGTTACTCGTCAGGGGATTATGAGACCCAGTACTTC. This translates into CASSYSSGDYETQYF. The chain links TRBV6-5 to TRBJ2-5, with a tentative D call TRBD1 (6 bases). This CDR3 has 15 residues. Deletions cut 0 bases from V and 5 bases from J, with 13 bases between. CDR1 MNHEY and CDR2 SVGAGI come from the germline V gene.

This clone has only one observation. J is TRBJ2-7 and V is TRBV12-2; no DNA check was done on the table's D call, TRBD2. TRBV12-2 is a known pseudogene. The CDR3 totals 16 residues. The DNA of the CDR3 is TGTGCAAGTCGCTTAGGGGTGCGGGAGAGCTCCTACGAGCAGTACTTC. Its protein is CASRLGVRESSYEQYF.

The chain joins TRBV9 to TRBJ2-7; TRBD2 is a possible D gene (5 bases). The V end was cut by 4 bases, the J end by 7 bases, with 21 bases between. The CDR3 has 15 amino acids. Germline-derived CDR1 and CDR2 are SGDLS and YYNGEE. For the CDR3, the DNA is TGTGCCAGCAGCCCTGACTTCCTTGCGCCGGGGGAGCAGTACTTC. Its protein product is CASSPDFLAPGEQYF. The entire variable domain, with the rest obtained from reference TRBV9 and TRBJ2-7, is as follows: DSGVTQTPKHLITATGQRVTLRCSPRSGDLSVYWYQQSLDQGLQFLIQYYNGEERAKGNILERFSAQQFPDLHSELNLSSLELGDSALYFCASSPDFLAPGEQYFGPGTRLTVT.

The chain has TRBV25-1 and TRBJ2-7, with 7 bases matching TRBD1. V trimming: 4 bases; J trimming: 2 bases; junction bases outside the gene matches: 2. The germline V gene encodes CDR1 MGHDK and CDR2 SYGVNS. CDR3 length equals 13 residues. The CDR3 loop is CASSGGTAYEQYF. CDR3 DNA sequence: TGTGCCAGCAGTGGGGGGACAGCCTACGAGCAGTACTTC.

This chain joins TRBV2 and TRBJ2-6; 8 nucleotides match TRBD1. J gave up 2 bases and V 6 bases, and 0 bases lay outside the gene matches. The CDR3 loop spans 14 amino acids. Germline assignment: CDR1 SNHLY and CDR2 FYNNEI. The CDR3 DNA reads TGTGCCAGCAGGGACAGGGCTGGGGCCAACGTCCTGACTTTC. It codes for CASRDRAGANVLTF.

The CDR3 DNA reads TGTGCCAGTAGGGACGACAGAAACTATGGCTACACCTTC. Its translation is CASRDDRNYGYTF. The V and J genes are TRBV19 and TRBJ1-2, with D possibly TRBD1 on 5 matching bases. Between the trimmed V and J ends, which lost 6 bases and 2 bases, there was a span of 10 bases. Per germline, CDR1 LNHDA and CDR2 SQIVND (reference sequence). The CDR3 is 13 residues long.

This chain uses TRBV5-1 with TRBJ1-1, with D hard to call. Germline CDR1 and CDR2: SGHRS and YFSETQ. The CDR3 contains 13 residues. V lost 2 bases and J lost 4, with 9 bases in between. The CDR3 loop is CASSFQPATEAFF. Here the CDR3 DNA reads TGCGCCAGCAGCTTCCAGCCGGCCACTGAAGCTTTCTTT.

CDR3: CAISDYGGRDNEQYF. The CDR3 DNA follows: TGTGCCATCAGTGATTACGGGGGGCGCGATAACGAGCAGTACTTC. The chain carries TRBV10-3 and TRBJ2-7; perhaps TRBD2 as D (7 bases). CDR1 and CDR2 from the germline V gene are ENHRY and SYGVKD. V lost 3 bases and J 5 bases, leaving 17 bases between the germline ends. The CDR3 runs 15 residues.

This rearrangement joins TRBV6-5 to TRBJ1-1; D uncertain. CDR1 is MNHEY, CDR2 SVGAGI, per germline. V lost 7 bases to trimming and J lost 8 bases, with 14 bases between them. The CDR3 totals 12 residues. The CDR3 DNA sequence: TGTGCCAGCAACGATGTGGGAACAGAAGCTTTCTTT. The encoded protein is CASNDVGTEAFF.

This clone was seen only once. The chain carries TRBV7-6 and TRBJ2-5; the D is unclear. Germline assignment: CDR1 SGHVS and CDR2 FNYEAQ. Deletions cut 1 base from V and 4 bases from J, with 7 bases between. This CDR3 contains 13 residues. The CDR3 sequence: CASSLVRSETQYF. The CDR3 DNA reads TGTGCCAGCAGCTTAGTACGGTCAGAGACCCAGTACTTC.

The chain recombines TRBV30 with TRBJ2-7; D call uncertain. Germline V gene data show CDR1 as GTSNPN and CDR2 as SVGIG (reference sequence). Trimming pared 0 bases from V and 3 bases from J, leaving 9 bases between. There are 13 residues in the CDR3. The CDR3: CAWSVRLNYEQYF. As DNA, the CDR3 is TGTGCCTGGAGTGTACGGCTGAACTACGAGCAGTACTTC. The full variable domain, its missing parts supplied by reference TRBV30 and TRBJ2-7, is SQTIHQWPATLVQPVGSPLSLECTVEGTSNPNLYWYRQAAGRGLQLLFYSVGIGQISSEVPQNLSASRPQDRQFILSSKKLLLSDSGFYLCAWSVRLNYEQYFGPGTRLTVT.